One and the same sample provided the 18 T cell receptor beta chains below, sequenced in a study of T cells in Graves' hyperthyroidism and ophthalmopathy. The source material, RNA transcripts, was used to amplify TCR beta CDR3 regions. An initial round of RT-PCR targeting the TCR CDR3 relied on the HTBI primer set. TCRdb recomputed calls from the multiplex PCR reads with MiXCR, one row per CDR3 protein. The sample carries 600,000 to 800,000 distinct CDR3 sequences, roughly a third recorded once. The source material was blood. These receptors all come from a middle-aged woman with Graves' hyperthyroidism.

The CDR3 coding sequence is TGTGCCAGCAGCCAAGACCTAGCGGGTCCCAAAGAGACCCAGTACTTC. It translates to CASSQDLAGPKETQYF. V gene TRBV14 combines with J gene TRBJ2-5, with 8 nucleotides matching TRBD2. The CDR3 runs 16 residues. The V gene end was trimmed by 0 bases and the J gene end by 3 bases; junction bases not matched to a gene: 6. Per the germline V gene, CDR1 is SGHDN and CDR2 is FVKESK.

The rearrangement joins TRBV20-1 to TRBJ1-2; no clear D. V lost 6 bases and J 2 bases, leaving 13 bases between the germline ends. This CDR3 contains 13 residues. CDR1 and CDR2 (germline): DFQATT, SNEGSKA (reference sequence). The CDR3 bases are TGCAGTGCCCGAAACCTGGACAACTATGGCTACACCTTC. Protein: CSARNLDNYGYTF.

This clonotype was detected once. The chain employs TRBV9 and TRBJ2-1, with 9 nucleotides matching TRBD2. Germline-derived CDR1 and CDR2 are SGDLS and YYNGEE. V gave up 1 base and J gave up 6 bases; unmatched junction bases: 5. The CDR3 has 15 amino acids. Written as DNA, the CDR3 is TGTGCCAGCAGCGTAAGTAGCGGGGGACGCAATGAGCAGTTCTTC. It encodes CASSVSSGGRNEQFF.

This clonotype has ten or more counts. The V and J genes are TRBV9 and TRBJ1-2; D is possibly TRBD1 (6 bases). Looked up from germline, CDR1 is SGDLS and CDR2 is YYNGEE. V shed 0 bases and J shed 4 bases, with 19 bases lying between them. The CDR3 totals 17 residues. The CDR3 spells CASSVAHVQGSGYGYTF. The CDR3 DNA follows: TGTGCCAGCAGCGTAGCTCATGTACAGGGTTCCGGCTATGGCTACACCTTC. The full variable domain, with the rest looked up from reference TRBV9 and TRBJ1-2, is DSGVTQTPKHLITATGQRVTLRCSPRSGDLSVYWYQQSLDQGLQFLIQYYNGEERAKGNILERFSAQQFPDLHSELNLSSLELGDSALYFCASSVAHVQGSGYGYTFGSGTRLTVV.

This chain joins TRBV5-4 and TRBJ2-7; D remains unclear. CDR3 length: 15 amino acids. Germline V CDR1 and CDR2: SGHNT, YYREEE (reference sequence). Trimming cost V 4 bases and J 0 bases, with 14 bases left between them. CDR3 coding DNA: TGTGCCAGCAGCCGCCACCCTCCTTTCTCCTACGAGCAGTACTTC. Protein product: CASSRHPPFSYEQYF.

Note on this clonotype: A read error is possible here, since a much larger clone lies one base away. This sequence joins TRBV10-3 and TRBJ1-1, with 10 positions matching TRBD1. J gave up 5 bases and V 3 bases, and 6 bases lay outside the gene matches. Germline lookup yields CDR1 ENHRY and CDR2 SYGVKD. The CDR3 has 15 residues. CDR3 bases: TGTGCCATCAGTGACCCCCGGACAGGGGGAACTGAAGCTTTCTTT. Its protein is CAISDPRTGGTEAFF.

This clonotype was counted a few times. This rearrangement joins TRBV2 to TRBJ2-5; 8 bases fit TRBD2. The CDR3 runs 17 residues. Germline assignment: CDR1 SNHLY and CDR2 FYNNEI. Losses at the gene ends were 1 base for V and 1 base for J; bases not matched to a gene: 8. CDR3 residues: CASSEGYGAGGQETQYF. CDR3 DNA: TGTGCCAGCAGTGAAGGCTATGGGGCGGGGGGCCAAGAGACCCAGTACTTC.

DNA of the CDR3: TGTGCCAGCAGGGGCTTTGGGACAGGGGGTGAAAAACTGTTTTTT. Its translation is CASRGFGTGGEKLFF. J is TRBJ1-4 and V is TRBV12-3 or TRBV12-4; TRBD1 matches 11 bases. This CDR3 is 15 amino acids long. Trimming removed 6 bases from V and 7 bases from J; junction bases left unmatched: 7.

The chain employs TRBV10-3 and TRBJ2-6, with no clear D. V was trimmed by 10 bases and J by 2 bases, leaving 9 bases between them. The CDR3 consists of 13 residues. Germline CDR1 ENHRY, CDR2 SYGVKD. The CDR3 is CATRAAGANVLTF. For the CDR3, the DNA is TGTGCCACACGCGCCGCTGGGGCCAACGTCCTGACTTTC.

This clonotype was counted only a few times. The genes are TRBV7-9 and TRBJ1-3; perhaps TRBD1 as D (6 bases). The germline CDR1 and CDR2 sequences are SEHNR and FQNEAQ (reference sequence). CDR3 length: 15 residues. Between the trimmed V and J ends, which lost 3 bases and 4 bases, there was a span of 13 bases. The DNA for the CDR3 is TGTGCCAGCAGCTTTTGGGGGGCGACCGGAAACACCATATATTTT. Translated, it gives CASSFWGATGNTIYF.

This clonotype was picked up a small number of times. The chain recombines TRBV19 with TRBJ1-1, with D perhaps matching TRBD1 (5 bases). CDR1 is LNHDA, CDR2 SQIVND, per germline (reference sequence). V shed 7 bases and J shed 1 base, with 16 bases lying between them. The CDR3 contains 15 residues. The CDR3 spells CASIPGWARNTEAFF. The CDR3 DNA reads TGTGCCAGTATCCCAGGGTGGGCACGGAACACTGAAGCTTTCTTT.

This clonotype appeared a few times. The rearrangement joins TRBV5-8 to TRBJ1-2; no clear D. CDR3 size: 17 residues. Germline V gene data show CDR1 as SGHTS and CDR2 as YDEGEE. V was cut by 0 bases and J by 8 bases, with 23 bases left in between. This CDR3 reads CASSLVLARDGSSGYTF. The CDR3 region has the DNA TGTGCCAGCAGCTTGGTGTTGGCACGGGATGGAAGTTCGGGCTACACCTTC.

This sequence joins TRBV27 and TRBJ1-1, with D uncertain. Germline lookup yields CDR1 MNHEY and CDR2 SMNVEV (reference sequence). With 8 bases removed from V and 1 base from J, the gap between germline ends came to 20 bases. CDR3 length: 16 residues. The CDR3 DNA reads as TGTGCCAGCGGCAAGAGAGCCGGACTCGCGAACACTGAAGCTTTCTTT. As protein: CASGKRAGLANTEAFF.

Many counts were recorded for this clonotype. CDR3 amino acids: CAIMAGGSNTEAFF. The CDR3 bases are TGTGCCATCATGGCAGGGGGCTCGAACACTGAAGCTTTCTTT. The chain carries TRBV10-3 and TRBJ1-1; TRBD1 matches 8 bases. V dropped 7 bases and J dropped 1; count of bases not matched to a gene: 5. Germline values: CDR1 ENHRY, CDR2 SYGVKD. The CDR3 length is 14 residues.

This clonotype has a count of ten or more. The CDR3 bases are TGTGCCAGCAGCTCCCAACGTCGGGGAGCTTTCTTT. Its protein is CASSSQRRGAFF. The V gene is TRBV7-2, the J gene TRBJ1-1; no definite D call. The CDR3 extends over 12 amino acids. Germline CDR1 SGHTA, CDR2 FQGNSA. V gave up 4 bases and J gave up 10 bases, with 13 bases separating them.

This clonotype showed up many times. This chain joins TRBV5-8 and TRBJ1-3, with 9 bases that match TRBD1. The J segment lost 1 base and the V segment lost 4 bases, leaving 9 bases of the junction unmatched. Germline V gives CDR1 SGHTS, CDR2 YDEGEE. The CDR3 sequence is 17 residues long. The CDR3 reads CASSRGQGTSSGNTIYF. The CDR3 nucleotides are TGTGCCAGCAGCCGCGGACAGGGGACTTCGTCTGGAAACACCATATATTTT.

The V call is TRBV7-2, the J call TRBJ2-1, with 7 bases that match TRBD1. The CDR3 has 17 residues. Germline CDR1 SGHTA, CDR2 FQGNSA. V shed 1 base and J 0 bases; nucleotides not matched to a gene: 6. CDR3 sequence: CASSLVSGTVSYNEQFF. The CDR3 bases are TGTGCCAGCAGCTTAGTTTCCGGGACAGTCTCCTACAATGAGCAGTTCTTC.

This clonotype was recorded only once. This may arise from a read error, as a much more abundant clone is one base away. The CDR3, as DNA: TGCAGTGCTATGGGGCTAGCGGGACAGCAGACCCAGTACTTC. Amino acids: CSAMGLAGQQTQYF. The chain uses TRBV20-1 and TRBJ2-5; 9 bases map to TRBD2. The germline V gene encodes CDR1 DFQATT and CDR2 SNEGSKA (reference sequence). The CDR3 is 14 residues long. Trimming removed 4 bases from V and 6 bases from J; junction bases left unmatched: 9.